The next 10 T cell receptor beta chains were all read from a single sample in a study of T cell repertoires in cytomegalovirus infection. One entry per CDR3 protein results from TCRdb running MiXCR on the reads. The sample yields some 270,000 distinct CDR3 sequences, roughly a fifth seen once. These receptors lack a known antigen. The source material was cultured PBMCs, sampled from culture after CMV antigen stimulation. These receptor sequences come from a human donor in good health (CMV status not recorded). Some clones in this sample may be carry-over from other donors' samples.

The chain links TRBV6-7 to TRBJ2-7, with TRBD2 matching over 7 bases. TRBV6-7 falls under the ORF class, with uncertain function. The V segment lost 9 bases and the J segment 3 bases; nucleotides outside the gene matches: 14. The CDR3 extends over 15 amino acids. CDR3 sequence (DNA): TGTGCCAGGACACCGGGGGGATCAATCAGCTACGAGCAGTACGTC. Translating gives CARTPGGSISYEQYV.

This clonotype came up many times. V and J are TRBV12-3 or TRBV12-4 and TRBJ1-2; D ambiguous. The CDR3 totals 12 residues. With 5 bases removed from V and 4 bases from J, the gap between germline ends came to 8 bases. The CDR3 DNA follows: TGTGCCAGCAGTCCATCTTCCTATGGCTACACCTTC. Its protein product is CASSPSSYGYTF.

The chain is built from TRBV9 and TRBJ1-1; D ambiguous. The CDR3 is 12 amino acids. Germline values: CDR1 SGDLS, CDR2 YYNGEE. The V and J ends lost 0 bases and 3 bases respectively, with 3 bases between them. For the CDR3, the DNA is TGTGCCAGCAGCGTAGAGGACACTGAAGCTTTCTTT. The encoded protein is CASSVEDTEAFF.

The chain joins TRBV20-1 to TRBJ2-1, with 11 bases matching TRBD2. The germline CDR1 and CDR2 sequences are DFQATT and SNEGSKA (reference sequence). This CDR3 contains 15 residues. V lost 2 bases to trimming and J lost 2 bases; unmatched junction nucleotides: 2. The CDR3 nucleotides are TGCAGTGCTAGACCGACTAGCGGGGCCTACAATGAGCAGTTCTTC. The encoded protein is CSARPTSGAYNEQFF.

This clonotype occurred many times. V usage is TRBV7-2 and J usage is TRBJ2-5; possible D gene TRBD2, 6 bases. The CDR3 runs to 15 residues. Germline V gene lookup returns CDR1 SGHTA and CDR2 FQGNSA. V lost 1 base, J lost 1 base, and 10 bases lay in between. The CDR3 sequence is CASSLVAGSQETQYF. The CDR3 DNA sequence: TGTGCCAGCAGCTTAGTGGCGGGATCCCAAGAGACCCAGTACTTC.

This clonotype has at least ten counts. V and J are TRBV4-1 and TRBJ1-3; D remains ambiguous. Trimming left V 0 bases short and J 0 bases short, with 12 bases between. The V gene's germline CDR1 is MGHRA and CDR2 YSYEKL. There are 17 residues in the CDR3. The CDR3 DNA is TGCGCCAGCAGCCAAGAGACTTCACCAGGCTCTGGAAACACCATATATTTT. Translated: CASSQETSPGSGNTIYF.

The CDR3 spells CSARDIGPGLAGLRTLTDTQYF. CDR3 coding DNA: TGCAGTGCTAGAGATATTGGGCCGGGACTAGCGGGACTTCGGACACTCACAGATACGCAGTATTTT. This chain joins TRBV20-1 and TRBJ2-3; 13 positions agree with TRBD2. The junction had 20 bases not matched to a gene; V was cut back by 0 bases and J by 2 bases. CDR3 length equals 22 residues. The germline V gene has CDR1 DFQATT and CDR2 SNEGSKA (reference sequence).

This clonotype was seen more than once but under ten times. The chain combines TRBV7-6 with TRBJ2-5; perhaps TRBD1 as D (5 bases). Deletions cut 1 base from V and 5 bases from J, with 8 bases between. Germline V gene sequence: CDR1 SGHVS, CDR2 FNYEAQ. The CDR3 consists of 13 residues. CDR3 nucleotides: TGTGCCAGCAGCTTAGTACAGGTTGAGACCCAGTACTTC. Translating gives CASSLVQVETQYF.

This clonotype was picked up a small number of times. This chain connects TRBV6-2 or TRBV6-3 to TRBJ2-3, with TRBD1 identical over 7 bases. With V trimmed by 1 base and J by 6 bases, 4 bases remained unmatched. This CDR3 contains 14 residues. CDR1 and CDR2 (germline): MNHEY, SVGEGT. CDR3: CASSYFTQGDTQYF. CDR3 nucleotide sequence: TGTGCCAGCAGTTACTTTACACAGGGGGATACGCAGTATTTT.

This clonotype was counted at least ten times. The rearrangement uses TRBV7-9 and TRBJ2-7; tentative D call: TRBD2 (6 bases). The CDR3 loop spans 16 amino acids. The V end lost 1 base, the J end lost 4 bases, and 17 bases lay between the germline ends. The germline CDR1 and CDR2 sequences are SEHNR and FQNEAQ (reference sequence). CDR3 residues: CASSLVRATGRYEQYV. In DNA form, the CDR3 reads TGTGCCAGCAGCTTAGTACGCGCCACGGGGAGGTACGAGCAGTACGTC.